The 7 T cell receptor beta chains below all came from one sample that was sequenced in a study of CD8 T cells in ankylosing spondylitis. Using its own MiXCR run on the 5' RACE reads, TCRdb lists one record per CDR3 protein. This table has roughly 190,000 distinct CDR3 sequences, 9.5% to 15% appearing once. What was sequenced was blood, either unsorted or a sorted T cell fraction (not recorded which). Source of these receptors: a male donor with ankylosing spondylitis or in good health (not recorded which).

This clonotype was counted a few times. The J gene is TRBJ2-1, the V gene TRBV5-6, with TRBD2 matching 10 bases. Trimming removed 4 bases from V and 9 bases from J; junction bases left unmatched: 13. CDR3 length equals 16 residues. Germline loops: CDR1 SGHDT, CDR2 YYEEEE. DNA for the CDR3: TGTGCCAGCAGCCCCTCACTAGCGGGGTACTTGGGTGAGCAGTTCTTC. Its protein is CASSPSLAGYLGEQFF.

This clonotype was seen a few times. As DNA, the CDR3 is TGCGCCAGCAGCCCCCTCCTAGGTGGTAGCGGGACCTACACCGGGGAGCTGTTTTTT. It yields the protein CASSPLLGGSGTYTGELFF. This sequence joins TRBV4-1 and TRBJ2-2; 8 bases line up with TRBD2. This CDR3 has 19 amino acids. The J segment lost 3 bases and the V segment lost 4 bases, leaving 16 bases of the junction unmatched. The germline gives CDR1 MGHRA, CDR2 YSYEKL.

The CDR3 sequence is CASSHLITGTGDVDTQYF. The CDR3 DNA is TGCGCCAGCAGTCACCTTATCACCGGGACAGGGGACGTGGATACGCAGTATTTT. The chain combines TRBV23-1 with TRBJ2-3; TRBD1 matches at 10 bases. TRBV23-1 is sorted into the ORF group, with uncertain function. With 3 bases clipped from V and 6 bases from J, the junction kept 15 bases outside the gene matches. CDR3 length: 18 amino acids.

The rearrangement links TRBV4-1 to TRBJ2-3; D is undetermined. This CDR3 spans 12 amino acids. The germline CDR1 and CDR2 sequences are MGHRA and YSYEKL. The V end lost 2 bases, the J end lost 8 bases, and 8 bases lay between the germline ends. The CDR3 reads CASSQSAGTQYF. In nucleotides, the CDR3 is TGCGCCAGCAGCCAATCGGCCGGTACGCAGTATTTT.

The rearrangement uses TRBV6-1 and TRBJ2-2; a weak D match, TRBD2 (7 bases). This CDR3 comprises 14 residues. The germline gives CDR1 MNHNS, CDR2 SASEGT. The CDR3 is CALEGGFHTGELFF. Here the CDR3 DNA reads TGTGCTCTCGAGGGGGGGTTTCACACCGGGGAGCTGTTTTTT.

This clonotype was detected only a few times. The genes are TRBV7-9 and TRBJ2-5; possibly TRBD1 or TRBD2 for D (6 bases each). Trimming removed 1 base at V and 5 bases at J, with 17 bases between. This CDR3 contains 16 residues. Germline-derived CDR1 and CDR2 are SEHNR and FQNEAQ (reference sequence). The CDR3 sequence: CASSLGVRGGSETQYF. The CDR3 DNA reads as TGTGCCAGCAGCTTAGGCGTCAGGGGAGGTTCGGAGACCCAGTACTTC.

This clonotype was counted between two and nine times. The rearrangement links TRBV14 to TRBJ1-2; possible D gene TRBD1, 6 bases. The V end was cut by 3 bases, the J end by 4 bases, with 9 bases between. The CDR3 length is 13 residues. From germline, CDR1 is SGHDN and CDR2 FVKESK. CDR3 loop: CASSHQGLYGYTF. CDR3 bases: TGTGCCAGCAGCCACCAGGGGCTCTATGGCTACACCTTC. Together with reference TRBV14 and TRBJ1-2, the CDR3 gives the full variable domain: EAGVTQFPSHSVIEKGQTVTLRCDPISGHDNLYWYRRVMGKEIKFLLHFVKESKQDESGMPNNRFLAERTGGTYSTLKVQPAELEDSGVYFCASSHQGLYGYTFGSGTRLTVV.